This TCR beta chain derives from a study of a mutant IDH1 vaccine in newly diagnosed glioma. The CDR3 runs to 15 residues. Germline CDR1 reads SEHNR; CDR2 reads FQNEAQ (reference sequence). With 1 base removed from V and 3 bases from J, the gap between germline ends came to 12 bases. Profiled with immunoSEQ multiplex PCR; TCRdb holds only in-frame clones, not every one. The sample consists of 85,000 to 100,000 clones, roughly 90% of them appearing once. Specified time point: baseline, week 1 (first vaccination visit). Treatment noted: pre-vaccination baseline after standard-of-care therapy. The TCR originated in a woman aged 50 to 60 with glioma. J is TRBJ1-1 and V is TRBV7-9, with a weak D call TRBD1 (6 bases). Material: PBMCs, obtained from a glioma patient treated with radiotherapy, temozolomide or both. CDR3 protein: CASSLGQGIDTEAFF. Here the CDR3 DNA reads TGTGCCAGCAGCTTAGGGCAGGGGATAGACACTGAAGCTTTCTTT.